This TCR beta chain was identified during a study of PD-1 blockade in mismatch repair-deficient tumors. Trimming pared 2 bases from V and 8 bases from J, leaving 18 bases between. The V gene's germline CDR1 is MGHRA and CDR2 YSYEKL. This CDR3 is 16 amino acids long. The repertoire was sequenced with immunoSEQ multiplex PCR; TCRdb's copy has only in-frame clones and lacks some. Here the sample spans about 22,000 clones, 84% being singletons. The specimen was peripheral blood, collected 2 weeks after starting pembrolizumab. This clonotype originated in an adult with mismatch repair-deficient cancer. V gene TRBV4-1 combines with J gene TRBJ1-4; D perhaps matches TRBD1 (5 bases). DNA of the CDR3: TGCGCCAGCAGCCAAAGAGATGGGGGGTTGGAAGAAAAACTGTTTTTT. Amino acid sequence: CASSQRDGGLEEKLFF.